This entry lists 4 T cell receptor beta chains sequenced from one sample in a study of regulatory T cells in long-lasting Graves disease. Specified time point: persistent/refractory GD, antithyroid drugs over 5 years with positive TRAb. TCR sequences were obtained from RNA taken from PBMCs. Library construction for TCR beta used iRepertoire HTBI primers and Arm-PCR of CDR3 regions. MiXCR was run by TCRdb on the multiplex PCR reads, yielding one entry per CDR3 protein. In the table there are 600,000 to 800,000 distinct CDR3 sequences, 30% of which are singletons. Source: peripheral blood mononuclear cells (PBMCs), taken when the disease was refractory, from a patient treated with antithyroid drugs. These receptors all come from a female donor with Graves disease.

The chain carries TRBV29-1 and TRBJ1-3; the D is unclear. From germline, CDR1 is SQVTM and CDR2 ANQGSEA. V shed 6 bases and J shed 0 bases, with 12 bases lying between them. The CDR3 spans 14 residues. The CDR3, as DNA: TGCAGCGTGATCGACGGGAGCTCTGGAAACACCATATATTTT. Amino acids: CSVIDGSSGNTIYF.

The rearrangement links TRBV20-1 to TRBJ2-5; D unresolved. The CDR3 consists of 13 residues. Germline V gene sequence: CDR1 DFQATT, CDR2 SNEGSKA (reference sequence). In DNA form, the CDR3 reads TGCAATGCCCGAAAGATTGCCCAAGAGACCCAGTACTTC. It specifies CNARKIAQETQYF.

The chain combines TRBV6-1 with TRBJ1-5, with a tentative D call TRBD1 (6 bases). Germline CDR1 MNHNS, CDR2 SASEGT. Trimming cost V 5 bases and J 7 bases, with 21 bases left between them. CDR3 length: 16 residues. The CDR3 here is CASSPGEGRARQPQHF. CDR3 nucleotide sequence: TGTGCCAGCAGTCCAGGGGAAGGCAGGGCCAGGCAGCCCCAGCATTTT.

This clonotype was found a few times. This chain joins TRBV20-1 and TRBJ1-3; tentatively, D is TRBD1 (5 bases). Trimming shortened V by 1 base and J by 0 bases, and 16 bases separated the two germline ends. This CDR3 comprises 17 residues. From germline, CDR1 is DFQATT and CDR2 SNEGSKA (reference sequence). CDR3 sequence: CSARVPAGTRSGNTIYF. The CDR3 nucleotides are TGCAGTGCTAGAGTCCCGGCGGGGACGCGCTCTGGAAACACCATATATTTT.